The entry below gives a single T cell receptor beta chain sequence along with its context. In the study's own analysis: The authors estimated nucleated cell counts from reference gene primer amplification. Some clones are missing from TCRdb's copy, which holds only in-frame ones; the method was immunoSEQ multiplex PCR. D and trimming come from the DNA, and the V and J calls and clone size come from that table. The table has approximately 50,000 clones, around 80% seen once. The study drew participants aged about 18 to 95 years from approximately 25 US areas. Cohort assignment relied on participant-reported clinical history. These data are taken from a study of blood T cell repertoires in COVID-19. Germline V CDR1 and CDR2: SEHNR, FQNEAQ (reference sequence). The V and J ends lost 5 bases and 1 base respectively, with 14 bases between them. The length of the CDR3 is 15 residues.

This TCR was sampled from a woman aged 45-65 years with acute COVID-19. The chain links TRBV7-9 to TRBJ1-1; TRBD1 is a possible D gene (5 bases). The sequencing input was PBMCs or T cells enriched from blood (not recorded which). In nucleotides, the CDR3 is TGTGCCAGCAGCCCTCAACAGGACGGGAACACTGAAGCTTTCTTT. As protein: CASSPQQDGNTEAFF.